This T cell receptor beta chain was obtained from a study of blood T cell repertoires in COVID-19. Study in general: Samples of COVID-19 (acute and convalescent) were obtained from the United States, Italy and Spain.

Trimming cost V 3 bases and J 3 bases; bases outside gene matches: 4. From germline, CDR1 is WNHNN and CDR2 SYGVQD (reference sequence). The CDR3 runs to 15 residues. The repertoire was sequenced with immunoSEQ multiplex PCR; TCRdb's copy has only in-frame clones and lacks some. Here the sample spans around 200,000 clones, approximately 83% being singletons. The sequence derives from a man aged 50 or older with active or convalescent COVID-19. The sample comprised peripheral blood. The chain is built from TRBV10-1 and TRBJ2-1; TRBD1 aligns across 8 bases. CDR3 amino acids: CASSEQGGGYNEQFF. In DNA, the CDR3 is TGCGCCAGCAGTGAACAGGGGGGTGGCTACAATGAGCAGTTCTTC.